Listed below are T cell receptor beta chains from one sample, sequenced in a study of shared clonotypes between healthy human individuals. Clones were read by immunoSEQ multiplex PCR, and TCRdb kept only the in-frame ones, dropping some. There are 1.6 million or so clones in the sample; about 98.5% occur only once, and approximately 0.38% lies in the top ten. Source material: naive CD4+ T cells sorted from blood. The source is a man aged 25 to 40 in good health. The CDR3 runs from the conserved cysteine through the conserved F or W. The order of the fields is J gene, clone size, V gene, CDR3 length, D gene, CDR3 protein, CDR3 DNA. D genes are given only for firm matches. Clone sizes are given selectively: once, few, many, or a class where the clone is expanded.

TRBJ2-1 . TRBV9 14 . CASSVPTPGNEQFF TGTGCCAGCAGCGTTCCCACCCCCGGTAATGAGCAGTTCTTC
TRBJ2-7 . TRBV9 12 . CASSVDLGEQYF TGTGCCAGCAGCGTAGACCTGGGCGAGCAGTACTTC
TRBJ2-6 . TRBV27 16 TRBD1 CASSSRTGTGANVLTF TGTGCCAGCAGTTCGCGGACAGGGACTGGGGCCAACGTCCTGACTTTC
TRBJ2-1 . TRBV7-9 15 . CASSLIQGSYNEQFF TGTGCCAGCAGCTTAATTCAGGGATCCTACAATGAGCAGTTCTTC
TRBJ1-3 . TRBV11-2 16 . CASSLGAQTPGNTIYF TGTGCCAGCAGCTTAGGCGCCCAGACTCCTGGAAACACCATATATTTT
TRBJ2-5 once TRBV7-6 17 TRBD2 CASSLRSSGRAQETQYF TGTGCCAGCAGCTTACGCTCTAGCGGGAGGGCTCAAGAGACCCAGTACTTC
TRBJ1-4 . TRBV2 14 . CASRRLPTNEKLFF TGTGCCAGCAGGCGGCTGCCGACTAATGAAAAACTGTTTTTT
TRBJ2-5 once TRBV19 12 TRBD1 CASSMYRGTQYF TGTGCCAGTAGTATGTACAGGGGGACCCAGTACTTC
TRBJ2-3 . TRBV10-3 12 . CAISESRDTQYF TGTGCCATCAGTGAGTCGAGGGATACGCAGTATTTT
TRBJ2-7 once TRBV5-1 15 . CASSLGHGGGNEQYF TGCGCCAGCAGCTTGGGTCACGGAGGGGGAAACGAGCAGTACTTC
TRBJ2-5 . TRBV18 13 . CASSPGPVETQYF TGTGCCAGCTCACCGGGACCCGTTGAGACCCAGTACTTC
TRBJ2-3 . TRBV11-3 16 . CASSLGGNRATDTQYF TGTGCCAGCAGCTTAGGTGGGAACCGGGCAACAGATACGCAGTATTTT
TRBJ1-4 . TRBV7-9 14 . CASSFRTGDEKLFF TGTGCCAGCAGCTTTCGGACTGGGGACGAAAAACTGTTTTTT
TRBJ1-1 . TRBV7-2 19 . CASSLWNHMAGWWNTEAFF TGTGCCAGCAGCTTATGGAATCATATGGCGGGGTGGTGGAACACTGAAGCTTTCTTT
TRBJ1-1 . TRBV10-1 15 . CASSAAGSPNTEAFF TGCGCCAGCAGTGCGGCGGGTTCTCCGAACACTGAAGCTTTCTTT
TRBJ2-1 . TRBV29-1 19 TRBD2 CSVEPLLAGSPISYNEQFF TGCAGCGTTGAGCCACTACTAGCGGGAAGCCCCATTTCCTACAATGAGCAGTTCTTC
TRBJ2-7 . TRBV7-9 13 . CASSPRVVYEQYF TGTGCCAGCAGCCCGAGGGTAGTCTACGAGCAGTACTTC
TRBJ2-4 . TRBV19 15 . CASSIGGFSKNIQYF TGTGCCAGTAGTATAGGTGGGTTTTCCAAAAACATTCAGTACTTC
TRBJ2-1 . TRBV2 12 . CASASGADEQFF TGTGCCAGCGCTAGTGGTGCGGATGAGCAGTTCTTC
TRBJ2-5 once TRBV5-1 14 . CASSLLGAAETQYF TGCGCCAGCAGCTTGTTGGGGGCTGCAGAGACCCAGTACTTC
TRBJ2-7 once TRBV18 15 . CASSLKASYSYEQYF TGTGCCAGCTCACTGAAGGCCTCGTACTCCTACGAGCAGTACTTC
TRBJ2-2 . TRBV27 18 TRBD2 CASSLTPRGAGGPGELFF TGTGCCAGCAGTTTAACCCCGAGGGGGGCGGGAGGGCCTGGGGAGCTGTTTTTT